This paragraph reports one T cell receptor beta chain. As yet, its antigen is unknown. Profiling relied on immunoSEQ multiplex PCR, and the TCRdb table lists in-frame clones only, not all of them. The sample holds about 2.2 million clones, 93% seen once. This sample was included in a study of shared clonotypes between healthy human individuals. In the study overall: The cohort comprised a couple of women and a few men. Their ages spanned 18 to 49 years.

The naive CD8 fraction comprised CD45RO-negative cells positively selected for CCR7 and excluded terminally differentiated effector memory CD45RA+ cells. This CDR3 comprises 16 residues. V was pared by 3 bases and J by 0 bases, with 15 bases between. In germline, CDR1 is SGHDT, CDR2 YYEEEE. Findings and caveats of the study: Memory subsets generally showed smaller estimated richness than naive subsets did. Sharing of clonotypes among donors was expected to vary with sequencing depth.

This chain links TRBV5-6 with TRBJ1-2; D unresolved. The specimen sequenced was naive CD8+ T cells from PBMCs. This sequence was found in a man aged 18-30 years in good health. Some clones in this sample may be carry-over from other donors' samples. The chain's CDR3 is CASSSFPQETNYGYTF. CDR3 nucleotide sequence: TGTGCCAGCAGCTCATTTCCCCAGGAGACTAACTATGGCTACACCTTC. The full variable domain, in which reference TRBV5-6 and TRBJ1-2 provide the parts outside the CDR3, is DAGVTQSPTHLIKTRGQQVTLRCSPKSGHDTVSWYQQALGQGPQFIFQYYEEEERQRGNFPDRFSGHQFPNYSSELNVNALLLGDSALYLCASSSFPQETNYGYTFGSGTRLTVV.